This TCR beta chain was recorded in a study of blood T cell repertoires in COVID-19. The overall study: Material from acute and convalescent COVID-19 was sourced from the United States, Italy and Spain. T cells, B-cell-depleted T cells, or PBMCs provided the cDNA or gDNA that served as material.

The V and J ends lost 6 bases and 8 bases, in that order; junction bases with no gene match: 8. Germline values: CDR1 LNHDA, CDR2 SQIVND (reference sequence). This CDR3 is 14 amino acids long. As processed by the authors: It was from reference gene primer amplification that nucleated cell counts were estimated. Profiling relied on immunoSEQ multiplex PCR, and the TCRdb table lists in-frame clones only, not all of them. The V and J calls and clone size were taken over from that table, and D and trimming were inferred from the DNA. The sample includes more than 200,000 clones, just over 85% seen only once; the top ten take over 4.5%.

The receptor's source is a man older than 75 with acute or convalescent COVID-19. The specimen was peripheral blood. V is TRBV19 and J is TRBJ2-1; TRBD2 aligns across 9 bases. The CDR3 loop reads CASRAAGGLDEQFF. In DNA form, the CDR3 reads TGTGCCAGTAGGGCGGCGGGAGGGCTCGATGAGCAGTTCTTC.